One and the same sample provided the 4 T cell receptor beta chains below, sequenced in a study of identical twins. TCRdb independently ran MiXCR on the 5' RACE reads; one entry per CDR3 protein. The sample has 350,000 or so distinct CDR3 sequences, around 9.7% seen once. Sequenced: naive T cells sorted from blood. Receptors originate from a woman between 45 and 65 years old in good health.

This clonotype was seen at least ten times. V is TRBV12-3 or TRBV12-4 and J is TRBJ1-1, with 11 bases identical to TRBD1. Trimming removed 5 bases from V and 0 bases from J; junction bases left unmatched: 5. The CDR3 has 16 amino acids. The chain's CDR3 is CASSLGQGGLNTEAFF. CDR3 in DNA: TGTGCCAGCAGTCTGGGACAGGGGGGCTTGAACACTGAAGCTTTCTTT.

This clonotype has at least ten counts. The CDR3 is CASSPRVGSTEAFF. CDR3 bases: TGTGCCAGCAGCCCCCGAGTAGGGAGCACTGAAGCTTTCTTT. The rearrangement uses TRBV12-3 or TRBV12-4 and TRBJ1-1; D is undetermined. The V gene lost 6 bases and the J gene lost 4 bases, with 15 bases spanning the gap. The CDR3 covers 14 residues.

Many counts were recorded for this clonotype. The chain has TRBV6-5 and TRBJ1-3; D ambiguous. CDR1 is MNHEY and CDR2 is SVGAGI in the germline V gene. This CDR3 contains 15 residues. V was cut by 4 bases and J by 3 bases, with 13 bases left in between. The CDR3, as DNA: TGTGCCAGCAGTTCCCGAGACATCCTTGGAAACACCATATATTTT. Protein: CASSSRDILGNTIYF.

This clonotype has a single count. The V call is TRBV7-8, the J call TRBJ2-1, with D perhaps assigned TRBD1 or TRBD2 (6 bases each). Trimming shortened V by 0 bases and J by 13 bases, and 16 bases separated the two germline ends. The CDR3 totals 14 residues. CDR1 is SGHVS and CDR2 is FQNEAQ in the germline V gene. The CDR3 DNA reads as TGTGCCAGCAGCTTAGCGGGGGGCCGGTCAGATCAGTTCTTC. Protein: CASSLAGGRSDQFF.